The source of this TCR beta chain is a study of T cells after posttransplantation cyclophosphamide. Study outcomes and limitations: TRB overlap between skin or GI tissue T cells and blood was limited. Recipient CMV seropositivity and CMV reactivation strongly tracked TRB clonality.

The data were produced by immunoSEQ multiplex PCR, yet TCRdb's version contains in-frame clones alone and is incomplete. The sample comprises about 10,000 clones, around 95% of which are singletons, and roughly 0.3% rests with the top ten. The naive gate required viable CD3+CD4+ or CD3+CD8+ cells with CCR7+CD45RA+CD45RO-CD95-CD27+CD28+ phenotype. This clone was recorded once. Its antigen is undetermined. V was shortened by 2 bases and J by 4 bases, with 12 bases between the two germline ends. The CDR3 spans 15 residues. CDR1 and CDR2 (germline): LNHNV, YYDKDF (reference sequence). The origin of this receptor is a man under 40 in good health and a related stem cell transplant donor. This rearrangement joins TRBV15 to TRBJ1-5; D ambiguous. Sequenced sample: naive CD8+ T cells sorted from PBMCs. CDR3 DNA: TGTGCCACCAGCAGACAGCCCAACAGTAATCAGCCCCAGCATTTT. Translation gives CATSRQPNSNQPQHF.